This T cell receptor beta chain was recorded in a study of patients and donors after allogeneic stem cell transplantation. TCRdb independently ran MiXCR on the RT-PCR reads; one entry per CDR3 protein. This sample carries approximately 170,000 distinct CDR3 sequences, around 28% of them seen once, and the ten largest clones take 3.2%. Trimming shortened V by 4 bases and J by 8 bases, and 17 bases separated the two germline ends. This CDR3 has 14 residues. Germline CDR1 is LGHDT and CDR2 is YNNKEL (reference sequence). This clonotype was observed a handful of times. The chain uses TRBV3-1 and TRBJ1-2; D remains unclear. The sequenced sample was blood, either unsorted or a sorted T cell fraction (not recorded which). The receptor was derived from a human donor who was either an allogeneic HSCT recipient or a stem cell or donor lymphocyte infusion donor (not recorded which). It is not recorded whose cells these are; they may come from a transplant donor. The CDR3: CASSRAGGSGGYTF. Written as DNA, the CDR3 is TGTGCCAGCAGCCGCGCAGGAGGGTCTGGAGGCTACACCTTC.